This T cell receptor beta chain was recorded in a study of T cell changes during pregnancy in multiple sclerosis. This table comes from immunoSEQ multiplex PCR, and its TCRdb copy is limited to in-frame clones, with some not included. The sample consists of around 56,000 clones, 90% to 95% of them appearing once. V lost 0 bases and J lost 0, with 10 bases in between. CDR1 is SGHRS, CDR2 YFSETQ, per germline. The CDR3 has 16 amino acids. The sample in question was CD4+ T cells from peripheral blood mononuclear cells, obtained in the first trimester of pregnancy. The source of this sequence is a female donor with multiple sclerosis, enrolled in a pregnancy study. This chain uses TRBV5-1 with TRBJ1-3, with D maybe TRBD1 (5 bases). The CDR3 coding sequence is TGCGCCAGCAGCTTGGAGGGACTAACCTCTGGAAACACCATATATTTT. Encoded protein: CASSLEGLTSGNTIYF.